The 24 T cell receptor beta chains below come from one sample, sequenced in a study of memory CD4+ T cells and cytomegalovirus serostatus. Measured with immunoSEQ multiplex PCR; TCRdb has only the in-frame clones, and not every one. The table has some 47,000 clones, around 78% seen once. The sort gate was single viable CD3+CD4+CD8-CD45RO+ cells for memory CD4+ T cells. The specimen sequenced was memory CD4+ T cells from blood. The receptors shown here come from an adult in good health and CMV-seronegative.

J is TRBJ1-4 and V is TRBV7-8; D is possibly TRBD1 (5 bases). The CDR3 contains 15 residues. Trimming cost V 5 bases and J 4 bases, with 14 bases left between them. CDR1 and CDR2 (germline): SGHVS, FQNEAQ. The CDR3 bases are TGTGCCAGCAGCGCCCACAGGACCCTTAATGAAAAACTGTTTTTT. Translation gives CASSAHRTLNEKLFF. Full variable domain (outside the CDR3, taken from reference TRBV7-8 and TRBJ1-4): GAGVSQSPRYKVAKRGQDVALRCDPISGHVSLFWYQQALGQGPEFLTYFQNEAQLDKSGLPSDRFFAERPEGSVSTLKIQRTQQEDSAVYLCASSAHRTLNEKLFFGSGTQLSVL.

The rearrangement joins TRBV11-1 to TRBJ2-4; no clear D. V was pared by 7 bases and J by 0 bases, with 16 bases between. Germline V gene lookup returns CDR1 SGHAT and CDR2 FQDESV (reference sequence). There are 16 residues in the CDR3. This CDR3 reads CASTPGSTLAKNIQYF. CDR3 coding DNA: TGTGCCAGCACTCCCGGCTCTACCCTAGCCAAAAACATTCAGTACTTC.

This clone was observed once. The genes are TRBV5-6 and TRBJ2-1; D is uncertain. The CDR3 contains 12 residues. Germline V gene sequence: CDR1 SGHDT, CDR2 YYEEEE. V lost 5 bases and J 12 bases, leaving 15 bases between the germline ends. CDR3 sequence reads: CASRHADRMQFF. The CDR3 nucleotides are TGTGCCAGCAGACACGCAGACCGAATGCAGTTCTTC.

The chain employs TRBV5-1 and TRBJ2-5, with a tentative D call TRBD2 (6 bases). CDR3 length: 16 amino acids. Trimming took off 0 bases at V and 2 bases at J, with 14 bases between the two ends. CDR1 and CDR2 (germline): SGHRS, YFSETQ. The DNA of the CDR3 is TGCGCCAGCAGCTTGGGGGGACTTCCAGGGCAAGAGACCCAGTACTTC. Encoded protein: CASSLGGLPGQETQYF.

V is TRBV18 and J is TRBJ2-4, with a possible D match to TRBD2 (6 bases). The CDR3 runs to 16 residues. The V gene's germline CDR1 is KGHSH and CDR2 LQKENI. V lost 6 bases and J 7 bases, leaving 22 bases between the germline ends. The CDR3 region is CASSPGGGKARNIQYF. The CDR3, as DNA: TGTGCCAGCTCCCCCGGTGGGGGGAAGGCAAGGAACATTCAGTACTTC.

The chain carries TRBV6-1 and TRBJ1-1, with a tentative D call TRBD1 (5 bases). With 1 base removed from V and 4 bases from J, the gap between germline ends came to 16 bases. Germline assignment: CDR1 MNHNS and CDR2 SASEGT. The CDR3 totals 16 residues. The CDR3 reads CASSEGAGLGGTEAFF. The CDR3 DNA is TGTGCCAGCAGTGAAGGGGCAGGGTTGGGGGGCACTGAAGCTTTCTTT.

The chain couples TRBV5-1 to TRBJ2-1; TRBD1 matches 10 bases. Germline CDR1 SGHRS, CDR2 YFSETQ. V shed 0 bases and J 5 bases; nucleotides not matched to a gene: 5. The CDR3 is 16 residues long. The CDR3, as DNA: TGCGCCAGCAGCTTGGCCGGGACAGGGGTTCACAATGAGCAGTTCTTC. This encodes CASSLAGTGVHNEQFF.

This clone was observed once. The chain uses TRBV19 and TRBJ2-7, with D maybe TRBD1 (7 bases). Trimming pared 4 bases from V and 6 bases from J, leaving 13 bases between. There are 13 residues in the CDR3. The germline gives CDR1 LNHDA, CDR2 SQIVND (reference sequence). The CDR3 nucleotides are TGTGCCAGTAGTAACAGGGGAGGATTCGAGCAGTACTTC. Translation: CASSNRGGFEQYF.

This rearrangement joins TRBV6-5 to TRBJ1-2, with 8 bases that match TRBD1. CDR3 size: 13 residues. Germline values: CDR1 MNHEY, CDR2 SVGAGI. V shed 8 bases, J shed 2 bases, and the junction held 4 bases outside the gene matches. CDR3 DNA: TGTGCCAGCCGAAGACAGGGGAACTATGGCTACACCTTC. Protein product: CASRRQGNYGYTF.

The chain uses TRBV27 and TRBJ1-3; D may be TRBD1 (5 bases). In germline, CDR1 is MNHEY, CDR2 SMNVEV (reference sequence). The CDR3 length is 15 residues. V was cut by 4 bases and J by 3 bases, with 13 bases left in between. This CDR3 reads CASSSTGEGGNTIYF. Here the CDR3 DNA reads TGTGCCAGCAGTTCTACGGGGGAGGGTGGAAACACCATATATTTT.

The chain joins TRBV7-2 to TRBJ1-1, with 7 nucleotides matching TRBD1. Germline lookup yields CDR1 SGHTA and CDR2 FQGNSA. V gave up 4 bases and J gave up 1 base; unmatched junction bases: 6. The CDR3 loop spans 15 amino acids. CDR3 amino acids: CASSSQNRGNTEAFF. For the CDR3, the DNA is TGTGCCAGCAGCTCACAGAACAGGGGGAACACTGAAGCTTTCTTT. Full variable domain (outside the CDR3, taken from reference TRBV7-2 and TRBJ1-1): GAGVSQSPSNKVTEKGKDVELRCDPISGHTALYWYRQSLGQGLEFLIYFQGNSAPDKSGLPSDRFSAERTGGSVSTLTIQRTQQEDSAVYLCASSSQNRGNTEAFFGQGTRLTVV.

The CDR3 coding sequence is TGCAGCGTCGGAGTGGGACAGAGGCTAGAGACCCAGTACTTC. Residues: CSVGVGQRLETQYF. The chain carries TRBV29-1 and TRBJ2-5; TRBD1 matches at 7 bases. Germline CDR1 and CDR2: SQVTM and ANQGSEA. The CDR3 runs to 14 residues. V was pared by 6 bases and J by 4 bases, with 11 bases of the junction left unmatched.

The rearrangement uses TRBV30 and TRBJ2-5, with 14 bases fitting TRBD2. This CDR3 region has 18 residues. The ends lost 1 base at V and 3 bases at J; junction bases unmatched: 10. CDR1 and CDR2 (germline): GTSNPN, SVGIG (reference sequence). The CDR3 region has the DNA TGTGCCTGGAGTGGGGGGATCCCGGGACTAGCGGGGGAAGAGACCCAGTACTTC. Encoded protein: CAWSGGIPGLAGEETQYF. The whole variable domain, filled in from reference TRBV30 and TRBJ2-5, reads SQTIHQWPATLVQPVGSPLSLECTVEGTSNPNLYWYRQAAGRGLQLLFYSVGIGQISSEVPQNLSASRPQDRQFILSSKKLLLSDSGFYLCAWSGGIPGLAGEETQYFGPGTRLLVL.

The chain couples TRBV6-1 to TRBJ1-5; no definite D call. Deletions cut 5 bases from V and 4 bases from J, with 0 bases between. Looked up from germline, CDR1 is MNHNS and CDR2 is SASEGT. This CDR3 has 10 residues. The CDR3 loop is CASSNQPQHF. In DNA form, the CDR3 reads TGTGCCAGCAGTAATCAGCCCCAGCATTTT.

V and J are TRBV18 and TRBJ1-1; TRBD1 matches 11 bases. Germline V gene data show CDR1 as KGHSH and CDR2 as LQKENI. This CDR3 region has 13 residues. Trimming at V came to 5 bases and at J to 8 bases, leaving 4 bases not matched to a gene. The CDR3 loop reads CASSLDRGREAFF. Written as DNA, the CDR3 is TGTGCCAGCTCATTGGACAGGGGGCGCGAAGCTTTCTTT.

The gene calls are TRBV7-3 and TRBJ1-2; D unclear. The CDR3 consists of 12 residues. V lost 4 bases and J lost 4, with 7 bases in between. CDR1 and CDR2 (germline): SGHTA, FQGTGA. CDR3 bases: TGTGCCAGCAGCTCGGACGGCTATGGCTACACCTTC. Translated, it gives CASSSDGYGYTF.

The rearrangement links TRBV5-4 to TRBJ1-1; D is unclear. CDR1 and CDR2 (germline): SGHNT, YYREEE (reference sequence). The CDR3 is made up of 13 amino acids. V lost 3 bases and J 0 bases, leaving 6 bases between the germline ends. DNA for the CDR3: TGTGCCAGCAGCTCTAGGTTGAACACTGAAGCTTTCTTT. This sequence encodes CASSSRLNTEAFF.

This chain links TRBV12-5 with TRBJ2-1; 12 bases line up with TRBD2. CDR3 size: 16 residues. V shed 3 bases, J shed 6 bases, and the junction held 6 bases outside the gene matches. The germline gives CDR1 LGHNT, CDR2 FRNRAP. The CDR3 spells CASGFAQGLAGNEQFF. CDR3 DNA: TGTGCTAGTGGTTTTGCCCAGGGACTAGCGGGCAATGAGCAGTTCTTC.

The genes are TRBV19 and TRBJ1-5; tentative D call: TRBD1 (6 bases). V lost 9 bases to trimming and J lost 8 bases, with 17 bases between them. CDR1 and CDR2 from the germline V gene are LNHDA and SQIVND (reference sequence). The CDR3 loop spans 13 amino acids. CDR3 nucleotide sequence: TGTGCCAGCAGGAGGGGGGCAATGGAGCCCCAGCATTTT. Translated: CASRRGAMEPQHF.

The chain has TRBV19 and TRBJ1-2; 11 bases align to TRBD1. The germline V gene has CDR1 LNHDA and CDR2 SQIVND (reference sequence). The CDR3 runs 15 residues. The V segment lost 7 bases and the J segment 0 bases; nucleotides outside the gene matches: 4. Written as DNA, the CDR3 is TGTGCCAGTATCGGGACAGGGGGTTCTAACTATGGCTACACCTTC. Translation: CASIGTGGSNYGYTF.

A note on this clone: The sample contains more than one DNA sequence encoding this CDR3. This rearrangement joins TRBV25-1 to TRBJ2-7; no firm D call. Trimming left V 5 bases short and J 2 bases short, with 7 bases between. The CDR3 covers 12 residues. CDR1 is MGHDK and CDR2 is SYGVNS in the germline V gene. CDR3 residues: CASSLGTYEQYF. The CDR3 DNA reads as TGTGCCAGCAGTCTGGGCACCTACGAGCAGTACTTC.

The chain uses TRBV28 and TRBJ1-2; D remains unclear. This CDR3 comprises 14 residues. Trimming left V 7 bases short and J 5 bases short, with 17 bases between. Germline lookup yields CDR1 MDHEN and CDR2 SYDVKM. For the CDR3, the DNA is TGTGCCAGCATAAGTCTCGGGGTTCAATATGGCTACACCTTC. This encodes CASISLGVQYGYTF.

The V call is TRBV18, the J call TRBJ2-7; D is unresolved. With 3 bases removed from V and 3 bases from J, the gap between germline ends came to 9 bases. The germline gives CDR1 KGHSH, CDR2 LQKENI. The CDR3 consists of 13 residues. The CDR3 DNA is TGTGCCAGCTCACCCGGATGGTTCTACGAGCAGTACTTC. It specifies CASSPGWFYEQYF.

This clone was found a few times. This rearrangement joins TRBV7-2 to TRBJ2-3; D is tentatively TRBD1 or TRBD2 (5 bases each). Germline-derived CDR1 and CDR2 are SGHTA and FQGNSA. The CDR3 is made up of 14 amino acids. Trimming left V 3 bases short and J 7 bases short, with 14 bases between. CDR3 sequence (DNA): TGTGCCAGCAGCTTTTTGGGACCTCAAAATACGCAGTATTTT. This gives the protein CASSFLGPQNTQYF.